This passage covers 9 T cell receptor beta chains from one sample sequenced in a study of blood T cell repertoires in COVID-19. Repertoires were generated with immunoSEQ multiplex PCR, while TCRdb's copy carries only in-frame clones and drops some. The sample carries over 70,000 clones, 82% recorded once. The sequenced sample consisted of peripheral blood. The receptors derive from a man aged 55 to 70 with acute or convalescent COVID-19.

Written as DNA, the CDR3 is TGCGCCAGCAGTCGACAGGGGGACACCGGGGAGCTGTTTTTT. Encoded protein: CASSRQGDTGELFF. The chain has TRBV5-1 and TRBJ2-2; 9 bases line up with TRBD1. The germline V gene encodes CDR1 SGHRS and CDR2 YFSETQ. The CDR3 contains 14 residues. J lost 3 bases, V lost 5 bases, and 2 bases had no gene match. Full variable domain (missing parts from reference TRBV5-1 and TRBJ2-2): KAGVTQTPRYLIKTRGQQVTLSCSPISGHRSVSWYQQTPGQGLQFLFEYFSETQRNKGNFPGRFSGRQFSNSRSEMNVSTLELGDSALYLCASSRQGDTGELFFGEGSRLTVL.

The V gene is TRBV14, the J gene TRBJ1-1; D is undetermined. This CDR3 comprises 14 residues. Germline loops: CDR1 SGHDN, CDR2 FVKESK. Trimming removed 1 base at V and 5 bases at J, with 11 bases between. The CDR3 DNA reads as TGTGCCAGCAGCCAAGGAGGGATAGGAACTGAAGCTTTCTTT. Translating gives CASSQGGIGTEAFF. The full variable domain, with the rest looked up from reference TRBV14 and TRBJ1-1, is EAGVTQFPSHSVIEKGQTVTLRCDPISGHDNLYWYRRVMGKEIKFLLHFVKESKQDESGMPNNRFLAERTGGTYSTLKVQPAELEDSGVYFCASSQGGIGTEAFFGQGTRLTVV.

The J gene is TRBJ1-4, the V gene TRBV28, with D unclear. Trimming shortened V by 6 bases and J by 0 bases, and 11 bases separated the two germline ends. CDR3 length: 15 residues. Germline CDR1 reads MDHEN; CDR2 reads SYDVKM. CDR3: CASSSIGATNEKLFF. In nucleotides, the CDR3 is TGTGCCAGCAGCTCCATCGGGGCAACTAATGAAAAACTGTTTTTT.

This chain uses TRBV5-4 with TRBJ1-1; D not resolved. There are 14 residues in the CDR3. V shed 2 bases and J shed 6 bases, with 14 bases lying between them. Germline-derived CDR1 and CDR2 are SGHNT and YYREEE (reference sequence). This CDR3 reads CASSFALGRPEAFF. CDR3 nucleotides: TGTGCCAGCAGCTTTGCCCTCGGGAGGCCTGAAGCTTTCTTT.

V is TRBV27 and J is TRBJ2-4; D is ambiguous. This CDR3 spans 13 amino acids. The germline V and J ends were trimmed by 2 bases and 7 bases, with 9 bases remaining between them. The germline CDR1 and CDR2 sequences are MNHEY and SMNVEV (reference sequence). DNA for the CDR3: TGTGCCAGCAGTTTAACGGGTGGGAACATTCAGTACTTC. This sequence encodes CASSLTGGNIQYF.

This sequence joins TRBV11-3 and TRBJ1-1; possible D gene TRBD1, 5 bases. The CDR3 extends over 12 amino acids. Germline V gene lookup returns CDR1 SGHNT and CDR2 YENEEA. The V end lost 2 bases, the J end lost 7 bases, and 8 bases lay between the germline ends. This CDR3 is CASSLRGGEAFF. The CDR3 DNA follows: TGTGCCAGCAGCTTAAGGGGAGGTGAAGCTTTCTTT.

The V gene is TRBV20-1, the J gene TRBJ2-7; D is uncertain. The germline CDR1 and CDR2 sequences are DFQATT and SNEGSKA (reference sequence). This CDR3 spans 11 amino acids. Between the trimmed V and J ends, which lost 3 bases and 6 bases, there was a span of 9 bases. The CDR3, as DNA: TGCAGTGCTAGTACGGAGACCGAGCAGTACTTC. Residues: CSASTETEQYF.

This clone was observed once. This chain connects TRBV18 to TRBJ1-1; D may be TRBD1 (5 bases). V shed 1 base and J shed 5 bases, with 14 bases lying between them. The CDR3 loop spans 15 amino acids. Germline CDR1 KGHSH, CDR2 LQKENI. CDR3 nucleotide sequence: TGTGCCAGCTCACCACAAGACAGCGTGGGTACTGAAGCTTTCTTT. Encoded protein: CASSPQDSVGTEAFF.

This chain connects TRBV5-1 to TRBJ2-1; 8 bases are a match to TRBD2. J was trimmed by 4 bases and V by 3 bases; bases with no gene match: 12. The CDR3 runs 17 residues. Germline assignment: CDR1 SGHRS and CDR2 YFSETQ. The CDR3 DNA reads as TGCGCCAGCAGCTCGTTGACGTCTAGCGGGCGTTACAATGAGCAGTTCTTC. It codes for CASSSLTSSGRYNEQFF. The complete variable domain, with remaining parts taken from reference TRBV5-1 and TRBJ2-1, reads KAGVTQTPRYLIKTRGQQVTLSCSPISGHRSVSWYQQTPGQGLQFLFEYFSETQRNKGNFPGRFSGRQFSNSRSEMNVSTLELGDSALYLCASSSLTSSGRYNEQFFGPGTRLTVL.